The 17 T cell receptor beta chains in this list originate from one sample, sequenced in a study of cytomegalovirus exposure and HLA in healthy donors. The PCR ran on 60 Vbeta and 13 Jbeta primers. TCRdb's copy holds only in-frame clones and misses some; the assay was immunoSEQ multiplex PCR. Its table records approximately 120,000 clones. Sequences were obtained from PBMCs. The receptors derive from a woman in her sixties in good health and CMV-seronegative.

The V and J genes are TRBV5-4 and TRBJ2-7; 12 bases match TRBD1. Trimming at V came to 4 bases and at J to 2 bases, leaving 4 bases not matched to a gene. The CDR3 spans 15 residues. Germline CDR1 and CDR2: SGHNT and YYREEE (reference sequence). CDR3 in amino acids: CASSLRDRGPYEQYF. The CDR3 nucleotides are TGTGCCAGCAGCCTCCGGGACAGGGGGCCCTACGAGCAGTACTTC.

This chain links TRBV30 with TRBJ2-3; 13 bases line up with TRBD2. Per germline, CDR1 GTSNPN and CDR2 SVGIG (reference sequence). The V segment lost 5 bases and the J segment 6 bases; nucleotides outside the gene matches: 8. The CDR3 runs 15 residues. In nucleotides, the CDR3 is TGTGCCTGGGGGAGGACTAGCGGGAGAATTGATACGCAGTATTTT. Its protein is CAWGRTSGRIDTQYF. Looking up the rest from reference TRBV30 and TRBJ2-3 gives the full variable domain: SQTIHQWPATLVQPVGSPLSLECTVEGTSNPNLYWYRQAAGRGLQLLFYSVGIGQISSEVPQNLSASRPQDRQFILSSKKLLLSDSGFYLCAWGRTSGRIDTQYFGPGTRLTVL.

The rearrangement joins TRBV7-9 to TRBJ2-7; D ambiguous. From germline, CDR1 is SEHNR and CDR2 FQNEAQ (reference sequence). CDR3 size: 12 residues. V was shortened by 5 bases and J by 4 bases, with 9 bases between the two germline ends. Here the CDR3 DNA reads TGTGCCAGCAGCCCCACCCAGTACGAGCAGTACTTC. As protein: CASSPTQYEQYF.

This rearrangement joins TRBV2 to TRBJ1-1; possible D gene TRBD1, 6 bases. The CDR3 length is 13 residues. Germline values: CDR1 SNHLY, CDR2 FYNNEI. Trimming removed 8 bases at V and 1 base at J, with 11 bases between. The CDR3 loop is CASVKDRNTEAFF. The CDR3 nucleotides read TGTGCCAGCGTGAAGGACAGGAACACTGAAGCTTTCTTT. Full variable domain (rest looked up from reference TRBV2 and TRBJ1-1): EPEVTQTPSHQVTQMGQEVILRCVPISNHLYFYWYRQILGQKVEFLVSFYNNEISEKSEIFDDQFSVERPDGSNFTLKIRSTKLEDSAMYFCASVKDRNTEAFFGQGTRLTVV.

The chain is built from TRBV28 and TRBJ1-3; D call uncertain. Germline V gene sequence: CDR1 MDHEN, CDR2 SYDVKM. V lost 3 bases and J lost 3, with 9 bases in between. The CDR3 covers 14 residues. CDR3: CASSFQAGGNTIYF. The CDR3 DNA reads TGTGCCAGCAGTTTCCAGGCAGGTGGAAACACCATATATTTT.

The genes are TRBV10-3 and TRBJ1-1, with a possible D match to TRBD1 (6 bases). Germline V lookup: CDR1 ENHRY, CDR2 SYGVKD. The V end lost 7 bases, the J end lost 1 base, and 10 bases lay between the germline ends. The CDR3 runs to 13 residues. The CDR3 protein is CAIKGGPNTEAFF. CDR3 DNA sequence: TGTGCCATCAAGGGGGGGCCGAACACTGAAGCTTTCTTT.

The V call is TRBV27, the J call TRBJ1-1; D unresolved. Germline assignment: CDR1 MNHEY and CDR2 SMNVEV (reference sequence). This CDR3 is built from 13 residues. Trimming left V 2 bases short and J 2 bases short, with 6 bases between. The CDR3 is CASSLVVNTEAFF. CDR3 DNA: TGTGCCAGCAGTTTAGTCGTAAACACTGAAGCTTTCTTT.

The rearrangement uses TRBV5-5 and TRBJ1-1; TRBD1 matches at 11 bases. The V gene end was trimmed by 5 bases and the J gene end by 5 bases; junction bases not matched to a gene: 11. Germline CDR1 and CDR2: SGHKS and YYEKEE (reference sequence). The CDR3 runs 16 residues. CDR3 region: CASSSYSGTGGTEAFF. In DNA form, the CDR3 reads TGTGCCAGCAGTTCCTACTCCGGGACAGGGGGAACTGAAGCTTTCTTT.

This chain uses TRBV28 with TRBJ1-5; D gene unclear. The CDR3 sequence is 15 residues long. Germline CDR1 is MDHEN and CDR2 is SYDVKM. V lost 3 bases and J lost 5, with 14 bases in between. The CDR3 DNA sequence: TGTGCCAGCAGTTTGAGCCATCATGTCCATCAGCCCCAGCATTTT. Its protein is CASSLSHHVHQPQHF.

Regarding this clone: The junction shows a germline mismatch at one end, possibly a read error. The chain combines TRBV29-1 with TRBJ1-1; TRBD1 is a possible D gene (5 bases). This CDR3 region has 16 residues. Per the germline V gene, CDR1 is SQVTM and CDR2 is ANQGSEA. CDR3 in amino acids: CSVEGVRGHLNTEAFF. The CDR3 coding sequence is TGCAGCGTGGAAGGGGTTCGCGGACACCTGAACACTGAAGCTTTCTTT.

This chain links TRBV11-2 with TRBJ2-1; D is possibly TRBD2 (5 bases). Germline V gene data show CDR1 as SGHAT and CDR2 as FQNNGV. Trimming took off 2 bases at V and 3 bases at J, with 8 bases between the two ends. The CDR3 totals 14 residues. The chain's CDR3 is CASSLSGIYNEQFF. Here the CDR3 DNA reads TGTGCCAGCAGCTTATCCGGGATCTACAATGAGCAGTTCTTC. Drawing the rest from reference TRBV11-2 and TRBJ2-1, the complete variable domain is EAGVAQSPRYKIIEKRQSVAFWCNPISGHATLYWYQQILGQGPKLLIQFQNNGVVDDSQLPKDRFSAERLKGVDSTLKIQPAKLEDSAVYLCASSLSGIYNEQFFGPGTRLTVL.

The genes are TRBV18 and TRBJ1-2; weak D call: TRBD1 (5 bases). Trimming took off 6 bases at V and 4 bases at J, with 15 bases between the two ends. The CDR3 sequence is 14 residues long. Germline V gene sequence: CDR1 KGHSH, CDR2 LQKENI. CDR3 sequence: CASSPGREAYGYTF. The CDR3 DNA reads TGTGCCAGCTCCCCGGGCAGGGAGGCCTATGGCTACACCTTC.

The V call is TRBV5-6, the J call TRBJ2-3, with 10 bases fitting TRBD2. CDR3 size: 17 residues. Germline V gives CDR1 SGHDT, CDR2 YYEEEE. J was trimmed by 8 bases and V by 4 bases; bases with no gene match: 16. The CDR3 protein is CASSIASGGLGRGTQYF. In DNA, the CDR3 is TGTGCCAGCAGCATCGCTAGCGGGGGCCTGGGTCGGGGTACGCAGTATTTT.

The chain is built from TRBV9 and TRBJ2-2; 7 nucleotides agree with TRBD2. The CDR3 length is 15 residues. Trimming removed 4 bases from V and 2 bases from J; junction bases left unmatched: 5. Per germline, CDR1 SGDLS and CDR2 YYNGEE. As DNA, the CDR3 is TGTGCCAGCAGCCCACTAGCGCAAAACACCGGGGAGCTGTTTTTT. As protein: CASSPLAQNTGELFF.

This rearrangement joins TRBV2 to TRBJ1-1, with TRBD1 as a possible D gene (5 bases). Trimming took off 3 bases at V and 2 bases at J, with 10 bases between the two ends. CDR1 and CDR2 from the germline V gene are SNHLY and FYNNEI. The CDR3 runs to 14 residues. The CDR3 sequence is CASSDRRANTEAFF. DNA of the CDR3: TGTGCCAGCAGTGATCGCAGGGCTAACACTGAAGCTTTCTTT.

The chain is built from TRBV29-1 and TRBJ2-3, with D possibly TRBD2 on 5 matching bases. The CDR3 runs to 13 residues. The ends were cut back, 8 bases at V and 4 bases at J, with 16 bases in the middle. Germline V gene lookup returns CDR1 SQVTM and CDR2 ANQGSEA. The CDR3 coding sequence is TGCAGCCATTCGAACACCGGGGCAGATACGCAGTATTTT. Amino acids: CSHSNTGADTQYF.

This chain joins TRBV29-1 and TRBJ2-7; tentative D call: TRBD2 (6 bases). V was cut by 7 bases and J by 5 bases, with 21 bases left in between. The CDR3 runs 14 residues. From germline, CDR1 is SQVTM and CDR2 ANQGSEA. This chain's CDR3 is CSAEGGSFNNEQYF. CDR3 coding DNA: TGCAGCGCGGAAGGAGGGAGCTTTAACAACGAGCAGTACTTC.